A single sample is the source of the 28 T cell receptor beta chains below, sequenced in a study of T cell responses to AZD1222 COVID-19 vaccine. Using immunoSEQ multiplex PCR, the repertoire was profiled, and TCRdb retains in-frame clones only, with some absent. The sample has about 85,000 clones, over 75% seen once. The specimen comprised peripheral blood, sampled on day 0 of AZD1222 vaccination. The receptors here all came from an adult in good health.

The chain carries TRBV5-4 and TRBJ1-1, with 8 nucleotides matching TRBD1. V shed 0 bases and J 3 bases; nucleotides not matched to a gene: 7. The CDR3 totals 16 residues. Germline V gives CDR1 SGHNT, CDR2 YYREEE (reference sequence). CDR3 sequence (DNA): TGTGCCAGCAGCTTGGGGGTTGGACAGGGAGACACTGAAGCTTTCTTT. Residues: CASSLGVGQGDTEAFF.

This clone was detected only once. V usage is TRBV3-1 (or the pseudogene TRBV3-2) and J usage is TRBJ2-1; TRBD2 is a possible D gene (6 bases). Trimming shortened V by 5 bases and J by 12 bases, and 14 bases separated the two germline ends. CDR3 size: 12 residues. Germline V gene lookup returns CDR1 LGHDT and CDR2 YNNKEL (reference sequence). CDR3 amino acids: CASSFGVAVQFF. The CDR3 coding sequence is TGTGCCAGCAGCTTCGGAGTAGCGGTGCAGTTCTTC.

V usage is TRBV29-1 and J usage is TRBJ2-1, with 9 bases lining up with TRBD1. Germline lookup yields CDR1 SQVTM and CDR2 ANQGSEA. CDR3 size: 15 residues. With V trimmed by 0 bases and J by 7 bases, 7 bases remained unmatched. The DNA of the CDR3 is TGCAGCGTTGAAGATGCGGGACAGGGCAGGAATGAGCAGTTCTTC. It encodes CSVEDAGQGRNEQFF.

This rearrangement joins TRBV9 to TRBJ1-2; no clear D. Trimming removed 0 bases from V and 0 bases from J, with 15 bases in between. The CDR3 runs to 17 residues. From germline, CDR1 is SGDLS and CDR2 YYNGEE. The DNA for the CDR3 is TGTGCCAGCAGCGTAGCTGTAGGGTCCGGCACTAACTATGGCTACACCTTC. It codes for CASSVAVGSGTNYGYTF.

The chain has TRBV3-1 (or the pseudogene TRBV3-2) and TRBJ1-2; tentatively, D is TRBD1 (5 bases). The CDR3 spans 13 residues. V was cut by 1 base and J by 8 bases, with 11 bases left in between. The germline V gene has CDR1 LGHDT and CDR2 YNNKEL (reference sequence). The CDR3 is CASSQGGAGGYTF. The DNA for the CDR3 is TGTGCCAGCAGCCAAGGGGGCGCGGGAGGCTACACCTTC.

V and J are TRBV24-1 and TRBJ1-5; unclear D gene. The CDR3 consists of 16 residues. Trimming stripped 5 bases from V and 0 bases from J, with 13 bases between. CDR1 is KGHDR and CDR2 is SFDVKD in the germline V gene. The CDR3 region has the DNA TGTGCCACCAGTGCCCGGTCGGGGAATAGCAATCAGCCCCAGCATTTT. Encoded protein: CATSARSGNSNQPQHF.

The table lists this clone with a few counts. The chain carries TRBV14 and TRBJ1-6; D unresolved. The CDR3 covers 12 residues. The V gene's germline CDR1 is SGHDN and CDR2 FVKESK. Trimming took 3 bases from V and 5 from J, leaving 2 bases between them. CDR3 DNA sequence: TGTGCCAGCAGCCACAATAATTCACCCCTCCACTTT. This sequence encodes CASSHNNSPLHF.

V usage is TRBV19 and J usage is TRBJ1-1; D remains ambiguous. The CDR3 runs 14 residues. CDR1 LNHDA and CDR2 SQIVND come from the germline V gene (reference sequence). Trimming took 6 bases from V and 1 from J, leaving 12 bases between them. The CDR3 DNA sequence: TGTGCCAGTAGACCGTTATCGACGAACACTGAAGCTTTCTTT. It translates to CASRPLSTNTEAFF.

The chain is built from TRBV29-1 and TRBJ1-2; no clear D. CDR1 is SQVTM, CDR2 ANQGSEA, per germline. This CDR3 contains 13 residues. The V end lost 1 base, the J end lost 0 bases, and 6 bases lay between the germline ends. In nucleotides, the CDR3 is TGCAGCGTTGAAGCACCCGCTAACTATGGCTACACCTTC. This codes for CSVEAPANYGYTF.

V is TRBV6-5 and J is TRBJ1-3, with a tentative D call TRBD1 (6 bases). The CDR3 covers 14 residues. Between the trimmed V and J ends, which lost 6 bases and 3 bases, there was a span of 12 bases. The germline gives CDR1 MNHEY, CDR2 SVGAGI. The CDR3 loop is CASRQGQGGNTIYF. As DNA, the CDR3 is TGTGCCAGCAGGCAGGGGCAAGGTGGAAACACCATATATTTT.

The chain employs TRBV7-9 and TRBJ1-1; 8 nucleotides align to TRBD1. The J segment lost 5 bases and the V segment lost 5 bases, leaving 7 bases of the junction unmatched. This CDR3 region has 14 residues. The germline V gene has CDR1 SEHNR and CDR2 FQNEAQ (reference sequence). For the CDR3, the DNA is TGTGCCAGCAGCCCAGGGGGCCCGCGGACTGAAGCTTTCTTT. It translates to CASSPGGPRTEAFF.

Only one count was recorded for this clone. V usage is TRBV28 and J usage is TRBJ1-2; 10 positions match TRBD1. Germline V gives CDR1 MDHEN, CDR2 SYDVKM. This CDR3 is built from 13 residues. The V segment lost 6 bases and the J segment 8 bases; nucleotides outside the gene matches: 6. CDR3 sequence: CASSQDRGRGYTF. The DNA for the CDR3 is TGTGCCAGCAGCCAAGACAGGGGGCGAGGCTACACCTTC.

V gene TRBV10-1 combines with J gene TRBJ2-7; 8 bases align to TRBD1. The ends lost 6 bases at V and 0 bases at J; junction bases unmatched: 10. Per germline, CDR1 WNHNN and CDR2 SYGVQD (reference sequence). This CDR3 region has 16 residues. CDR3 in DNA: TGCGCCAGCAGGGCCAGTCCCGGACAGGGCTCCTACGAGCAGTACTTC. As protein: CASRASPGQGSYEQYF.

The CDR3 reads CASSSGQSSGNTIYF. The CDR3 DNA follows: TGTGCCAGCAGCTCAGGACAGAGCTCTGGAAACACCATATATTTT. The V and J genes are TRBV7-9 and TRBJ1-3; D is possibly TRBD1 (6 bases). The CDR3 contains 15 residues. Germline-derived CDR1 and CDR2 are SEHNR and FQNEAQ (reference sequence). V was trimmed by 4 bases and J by 0 bases, leaving 10 bases between them. Using reference TRBV7-9 and TRBJ1-3 for the parts outside the CDR3, the full variable domain is DTGVSQNPRHKITKRGQNVTFRCDPISEHNRLYWYRQTLGQGPEFLTYFQNEAQLEKSRLLSDRFSAERPKGSFSTLEIQRTEQGDSAMYLCASSSGQSSGNTIYFGEGSWLTVV.

In its sample, this clone was seen once. This chain joins TRBV28 and TRBJ1-2; a weak D match, TRBD1 (5 bases). CDR3 length: 14 residues. Trimming removed 8 bases from V and 10 bases from J, with 23 bases in between. The germline V gene has CDR1 MDHEN and CDR2 SYDVKM. CDR3 nucleotides: TGTGCCAGCCTGGGCACAGAAACTTCAGGGTACTACACCTTC. It encodes CASLGTETSGYYTF.

This clone was observed a single time. The chain is built from TRBV12-5 and TRBJ2-3; weak D call: TRBD1 (6 bases). With 1 base removed from V and 4 bases from J, the gap between germline ends came to 12 bases. Germline lookup yields CDR1 LGHNT and CDR2 FRNRAP. The CDR3 is 15 residues long. The CDR3 DNA reads TGTGCTAGTGGTTTGGGGCAGGGGTTCGCAGATACGCAGTATTTT. As protein: CASGLGQGFADTQYF.

This chain connects TRBV27 to TRBJ2-5; tentative D call: TRBD1 (5 bases). This CDR3 is 16 amino acids long. Germline-derived CDR1 and CDR2 are MNHEY and SMNVEV (reference sequence). Trimming pared 5 bases from V and 4 bases from J, leaving 20 bases between. This chain's CDR3 is CASSRGGSGFGETQYF. The CDR3 DNA reads as TGTGCCAGCAGTCGCGGCGGTTCAGGGTTCGGAGAGACCCAGTACTTC.

The chain carries TRBV10-3 and TRBJ2-3; D may be TRBD2 (6 bases). Germline-derived CDR1 and CDR2 are ENHRY and SYGVKD. Trimming pared 4 bases from V and 6 bases from J, leaving 17 bases between. The CDR3 spans 15 residues. In DNA form, the CDR3 reads TGTGCCATCAGTGGGGGGACTTCCGAGTCGGATACGCAGTATTTT. Its protein product is CAISGGTSESDTQYF.

The chain couples TRBV20-1 to TRBJ1-1; D call uncertain. Trimming stripped 3 bases from V and 1 base from J, with 3 bases between. This CDR3 spans 11 amino acids. The germline V gene has CDR1 DFQATT and CDR2 SNEGSKA (reference sequence). The CDR3 loop is CSARENTEAFF. The CDR3 nucleotides are TGCAGTGCTAGGGAGAACACTGAAGCTTTCTTT.

CDR3 loop: CASRRTQTGLYYGYTF. The CDR3 DNA reads TGTGCCAGCAGGAGGACCCAAACAGGGCTTTACTATGGCTACACCTTC. The chain uses TRBV28 and TRBJ1-2; tentatively, D is TRBD1 (6 bases). From germline, CDR1 is MDHEN and CDR2 SYDVKM. This CDR3 contains 16 residues. V shed 6 bases and J shed 3 bases, with 20 bases lying between them.

The chain joins TRBV28 to TRBJ1-1; TRBD1 is a possible D gene (5 bases). In germline, CDR1 is MDHEN, CDR2 SYDVKM. This CDR3 comprises 16 residues. The V and J ends lost 5 bases and 0 bases respectively, with 16 bases between them. CDR3: CASSEGPGGLNTEAFF. CDR3 bases: TGTGCCAGCAGTGAAGGGCCCGGGGGGTTGAACACTGAAGCTTTCTTT.

The rearrangement joins TRBV10-3 to TRBJ2-7; 11 bases are a match to TRBD2. CDR3 length: 14 amino acids. Per the germline V gene, CDR1 is ENHRY and CDR2 is SYGVKD. V was clipped by 5 bases and J by 0 bases; unmatched bases: 0. The CDR3 here is CAISLAGGSYEQYF. CDR3 sequence (DNA): TGTGCCATCAGTCTAGCGGGAGGCTCCTACGAGCAGTACTTC.

This CDR3 reads CASSSGTGGIGSNQPQHF. Here the CDR3 DNA reads TGTGCCAGCAGCTCCGGGACAGGGGGCATAGGCAGCAATCAGCCCCAGCATTTT. This chain joins TRBV7-9 and TRBJ1-5; 12 bases fit TRBD1. The V gene's germline CDR1 is SEHNR and CDR2 FQNEAQ (reference sequence). This CDR3 spans 18 amino acids. The V segment lost 4 bases and the J segment 1 base; nucleotides outside the gene matches: 8.

This chain connects TRBV7-9 to TRBJ2-5; 15 bases align to TRBD2. The CDR3 runs to 18 residues. Germline V gene data show CDR1 as SEHNR and CDR2 as FQNEAQ (reference sequence). V lost 3 bases to trimming and J lost 1 base; unmatched junction nucleotides: 6. CDR3 sequence reads: CASSLAWTSGRAQETQYF. CDR3 DNA: TGTGCCAGCAGCTTGGCTTGGACTAGCGGGAGGGCCCAAGAGACCCAGTACTTC. Full variable domain (outside the CDR3, taken from reference TRBV7-9 and TRBJ2-5): DTGVSQNPRHKITKRGQNVTFRCDPISEHNRLYWYRQTLGQGPEFLTYFQNEAQLEKSRLLSDRFSAERPKGSFSTLEIQRTEQGDSAMYLCASSLAWTSGRAQETQYFGPGTRLLVL.

The chain couples TRBV5-8 to TRBJ1-2; D might be TRBD1 (6 bases). The CDR3 totals 15 residues. Trimming removed 6 bases at V and 8 bases at J, with 23 bases between. Germline V gene data show CDR1 as SGHTS and CDR2 as YDEGEE. In nucleotides, the CDR3 is TGTGCCAGCACCACAGGGTCGTCGGTGCGGGGCGGCTACACCTTC. It yields the protein CASTTGSSVRGGYTF.

The chain is built from TRBV9 and TRBJ1-2; no definite D call. The CDR3 spans 13 residues. Germline assignment: CDR1 SGDLS and CDR2 YYNGEE. The V end was cut by 6 bases, the J end by 7 bases, with 16 bases between. The CDR3 nucleotides are TGTGCCAGCACCGCCGACATTCCATCTGGCTACACCTTC. Amino acid sequence: CASTADIPSGYTF.

V usage is TRBV5-1 and J usage is TRBJ2-2; 8 nucleotides line up with TRBD1. The trim removed 6 bases at V and 1 base at J, leaving 5 bases unmatched. Germline CDR1 and CDR2: SGHRS and YFSETQ. This CDR3 contains 15 residues. The CDR3 nucleotides are TGCGCCAGCACCCGACAGGGGAGGAACACCGGGGAGCTGTTTTTT. This sequence encodes CASTRQGRNTGELFF.

The genes are TRBV6-4 and TRBJ2-1, with 7 positions matching TRBD1. Per the germline V gene, CDR1 is MRHNA and CDR2 is SNTAGT. V shed 4 bases and J 9 bases; nucleotides not matched to a gene: 6. The CDR3 loop spans 13 amino acids. The CDR3 DNA reads TGTGCCAGCAGTGTTGAGGGGGCCACTGAGCAGTTCTTC. This sequence encodes CASSVEGATEQFF.